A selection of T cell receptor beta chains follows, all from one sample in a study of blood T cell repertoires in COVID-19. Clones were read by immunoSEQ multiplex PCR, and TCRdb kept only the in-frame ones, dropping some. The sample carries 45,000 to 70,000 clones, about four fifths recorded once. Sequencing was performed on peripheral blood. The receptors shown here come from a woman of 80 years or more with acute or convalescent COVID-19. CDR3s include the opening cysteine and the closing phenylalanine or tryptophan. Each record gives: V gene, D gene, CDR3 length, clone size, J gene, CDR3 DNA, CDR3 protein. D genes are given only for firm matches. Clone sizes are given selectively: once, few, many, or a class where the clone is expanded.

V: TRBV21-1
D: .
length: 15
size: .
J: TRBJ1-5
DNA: TGTGCCAGCAGCAAAGTGGACAGGAACAATCAGCCCCAGCATTTT
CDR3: CASSKVDRNNQPQHF

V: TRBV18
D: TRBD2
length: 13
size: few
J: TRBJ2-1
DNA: TGTGCCAGCTCACCCGGGGGGAGCCCTGAGCAGTTCTTC
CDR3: CASSPGGSPEQFF

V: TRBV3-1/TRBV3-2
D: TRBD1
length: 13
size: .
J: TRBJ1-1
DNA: TGTGCCAGCAGCCAAGGGACAGGGAAGCGAGCTTTCTTT
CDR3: CASSQGTGKRAFF

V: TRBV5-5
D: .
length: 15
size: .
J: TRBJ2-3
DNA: TGTGCCAGCAGCTTTTCCGGGACACGCACAGATACGCAGTATTTT
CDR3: CASSFSGTRTDTQYF

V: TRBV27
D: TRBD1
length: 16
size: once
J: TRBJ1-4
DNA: TGTGCCAGCAGTTTACAGGGGGTAGCAACTAATGAAAAACTGTTTTTT
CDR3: CASSLQGVATNEKLFF

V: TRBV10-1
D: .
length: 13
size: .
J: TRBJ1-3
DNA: TGCGCCAGCACTACGGGGACTGGAAACACCATATATTTT
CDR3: CASTTGTGNTIYF

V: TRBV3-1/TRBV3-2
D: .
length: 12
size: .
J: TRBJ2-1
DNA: TGTGCCAGCAGCACCGGGACAACCGAGCAGTTCTTC
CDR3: CASSTGTTEQFF

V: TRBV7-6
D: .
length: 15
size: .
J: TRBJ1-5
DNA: TGTGCCAGCAGCTTAACGGGACAAGTTAATCAGCCCCAGCATTTT
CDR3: CASSLTGQVNQPQHF

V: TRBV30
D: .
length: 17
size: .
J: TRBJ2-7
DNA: TGTGCCGTGACAGGGGCCGGTTCTGGCGGGGGTTTTAACGAGCAGTACTTC
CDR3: CAVTGAGSGGGFNEQYF

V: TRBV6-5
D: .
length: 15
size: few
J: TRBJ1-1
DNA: TGTGCCAGCAGAGCTAGGGGTTTCGGCGGCACTGAAGCTTTCTTT
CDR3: CASRARGFGGTEAFF

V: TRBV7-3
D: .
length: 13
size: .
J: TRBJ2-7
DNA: TGTGCCAGCAGCTTGGGGGCACGAGGCGAGCAGTACTTC
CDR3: CASSLGARGEQYF

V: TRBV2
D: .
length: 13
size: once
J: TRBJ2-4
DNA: TGTGCCAGTAGGAGTCCAGTAGGAAACATTCAGTACTTC
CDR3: CASRSPVGNIQYF

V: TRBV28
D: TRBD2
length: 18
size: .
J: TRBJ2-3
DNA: TGTGCCAGCAGTAAAACTAGCGGGGGGGCCAGAGGAACAGATACGCAGTATTTT
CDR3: CASSKTSGGARGTDTQYF

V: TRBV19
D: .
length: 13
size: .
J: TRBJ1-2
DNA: TGTGCCAGTAGTATAGGTCAGGGCGGAGGCTACACCTTC
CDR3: CASSIGQGGGYTF

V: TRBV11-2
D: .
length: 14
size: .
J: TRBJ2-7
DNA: TGTGCCAGCAGCTTAGATGGAGGGGTAGGCGAGCAGTACTTC
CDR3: CASSLDGGVGEQYF

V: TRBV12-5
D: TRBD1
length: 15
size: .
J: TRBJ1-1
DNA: TGTGCTAGTGGTCCCGGACAGGGGGCGGGCACTGAAGCTTTCTTT
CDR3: CASGPGQGAGTEAFF

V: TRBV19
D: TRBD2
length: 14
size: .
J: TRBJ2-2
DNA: TGTGCCAGTATCGCGATAGCGGGAACCGGGGAGCTGTTTTTT
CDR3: CASIAIAGTGELFF

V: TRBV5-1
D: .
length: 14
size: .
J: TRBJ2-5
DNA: TGCGCCAGCAGCTTGGACAGCCTCCAAGAGACCCAGTACTTC
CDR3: CASSLDSLQETQYF

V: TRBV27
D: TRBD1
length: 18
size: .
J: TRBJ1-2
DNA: TGTGCCAGCAATAGGACAGGGGCGATCTCTTTCCACCTTTTCGGCTACACCTTC
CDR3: CASNRTGAISFHLFGYTF

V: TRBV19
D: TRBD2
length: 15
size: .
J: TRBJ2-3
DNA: TGTGCCAGTAGTCGGACTAGCGGGAGTAAAGATACGCAGTATTTT
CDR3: CASSRTSGSKDTQYF

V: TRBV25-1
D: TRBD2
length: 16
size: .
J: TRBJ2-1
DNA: TGTGCCAGCAGTGAATACGGGAGGGGGGATCACAATGAGCAGTTCTTC
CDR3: CASSEYGRGDHNEQFF

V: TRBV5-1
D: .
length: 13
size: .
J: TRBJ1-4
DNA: TGCGCCAGCAGCTTGACAGGGCCGGAAAAACTGTTTTTT
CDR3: CASSLTGPEKLFF

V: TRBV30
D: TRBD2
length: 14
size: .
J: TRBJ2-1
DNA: TGTGCTCGGAGCCTGGGACTAGGGGGGAATGAGCAGTTCTTC
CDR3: CARSLGLGGNEQFF

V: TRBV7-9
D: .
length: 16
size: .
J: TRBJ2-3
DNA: TGTGCCAGCAGCTTAGAGTCCGGGTGGGGCACAGATACGCAGTATTTT
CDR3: CASSLESGWGTDTQYF

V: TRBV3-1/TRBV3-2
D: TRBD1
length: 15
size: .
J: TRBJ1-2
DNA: TGTGCCAGCAGCCAGGCGGGACAGGGGGTGGGTGGCTACACCTTC
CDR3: CASSQAGQGVGGYTF

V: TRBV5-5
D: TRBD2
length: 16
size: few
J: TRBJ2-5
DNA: TGTGCCAGCGAGGTGGAGTCTAGCGGGAGTTGGGAGACCCAGTACTTC
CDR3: CASEVESSGSWETQYF

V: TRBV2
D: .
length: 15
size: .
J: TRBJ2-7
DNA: TGTGCCAGCAGTGATCAGCGATCTCGCTCCTACGAGCAGTACTTC
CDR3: CASSDQRSRSYEQYF

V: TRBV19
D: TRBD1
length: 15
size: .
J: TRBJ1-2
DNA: TGTGCCAGTAGTACCCTAGGGACAGGGATAAATGGCTACACCTTC
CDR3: CASSTLGTGINGYTF

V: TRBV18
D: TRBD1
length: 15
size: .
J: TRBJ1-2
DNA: TGTGCCAGCTCACCATCGACAGGGGACGACTATGGCTACACCTTC
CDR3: CASSPSTGDDYGYTF

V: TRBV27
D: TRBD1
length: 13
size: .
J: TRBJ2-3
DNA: TGTGCCACCTGGACAGGGAGCACAGATACGCAGTATTTT
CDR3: CATWTGSTDTQYF

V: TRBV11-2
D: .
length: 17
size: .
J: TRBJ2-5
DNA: TGTGCCAGCAGCGTCGGTCGTGGCGGCGGGCAAGGGGAGACCCAGTACTTC
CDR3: CASSVGRGGGQGETQYF

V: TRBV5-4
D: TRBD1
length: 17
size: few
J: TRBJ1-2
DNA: TGTGCCAGCAGCTTGGGGCAAGGCTCCGACAGGGGAAGGGGCTACACCTTC
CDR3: CASSLGQGSDRGRGYTF

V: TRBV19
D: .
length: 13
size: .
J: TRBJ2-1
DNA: TGTGCCGCATCCGGGACACCTTACAATGAGCAGTTCTTC
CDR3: CAASGTPYNEQFF

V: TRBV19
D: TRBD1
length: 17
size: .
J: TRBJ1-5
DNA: TGTGCCAGTAGTATAGAAAGGGACAGGGGAGTTGGTCAGCCCCAGCATTTT
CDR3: CASSIERDRGVGQPQHF

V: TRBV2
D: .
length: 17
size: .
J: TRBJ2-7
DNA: TGTGCCAGCACCATGGCACCTCAATTACTAATCTCCTACGAGCAGTACTTC
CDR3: CASTMAPQLLISYEQYF

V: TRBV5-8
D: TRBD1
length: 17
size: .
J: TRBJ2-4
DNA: TGTGCCAGCAGCTCCTGGGACAGATTTCTAGCCAAAAACATTCAGTACTTC
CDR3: CASSSWDRFLAKNIQYF

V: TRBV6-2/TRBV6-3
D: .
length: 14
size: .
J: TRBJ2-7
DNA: TGTGCCAGCAGTGTGGGGCAACCGGGCCACGAGCAGTACTTC
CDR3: CASSVGQPGHEQYF

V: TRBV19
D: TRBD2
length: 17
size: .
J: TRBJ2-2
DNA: TGTGCCAGTAGTAGAGCCGGGACTAGCGGGAGTACCGGGGAGCTGTTTTTT
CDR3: CASSRAGTSGSTGELFF

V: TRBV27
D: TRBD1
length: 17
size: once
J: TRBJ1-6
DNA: TGTGCCAGCAGTTTATTCCCTCGGACAGGGCCGAATTCACCCCTCCACTTT
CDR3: CASSLFPRTGPNSPLHF

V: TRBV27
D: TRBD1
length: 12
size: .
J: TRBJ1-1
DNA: TGTGCCAGCAGTCCTCTACAGGGGAAGGCTTTCTTT
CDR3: CASSPLQGKAFF

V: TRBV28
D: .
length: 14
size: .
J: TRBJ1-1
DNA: TGTGCCAGCAGTGGCGGGGGGGGGAACACTGAAGCTTTCTTT
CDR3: CASSGGGGNTEAFF

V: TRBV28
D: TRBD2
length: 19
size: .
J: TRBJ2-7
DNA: TGTGCCAGCAGTTTAGGGACCACAGGACTAGCGGGGGGGCACTACGAGCAGTACTTC
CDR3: CASSLGTTGLAGGHYEQYF

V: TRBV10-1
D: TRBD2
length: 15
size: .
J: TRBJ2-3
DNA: TGCGCCAGCAGTGGGGCGGGAGGCCTCACAGATACGCAGTATTTT
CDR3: CASSGAGGLTDTQYF

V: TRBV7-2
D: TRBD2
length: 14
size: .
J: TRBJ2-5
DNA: TGTGCCAGCAGCCCCGGGGGGTACCAAGAGACCCAGTACTTC
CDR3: CASSPGGYQETQYF

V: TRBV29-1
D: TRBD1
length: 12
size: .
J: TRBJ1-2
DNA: TGCAGCGTTGCCGACAGGGCTTATGGCTACACCTTC
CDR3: CSVADRAYGYTF

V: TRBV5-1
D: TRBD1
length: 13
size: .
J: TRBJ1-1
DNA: TGCGCCAGCAGCTTGGCTACAGGGGGTCGGGCTTTCTTT
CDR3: CASSLATGGRAFF

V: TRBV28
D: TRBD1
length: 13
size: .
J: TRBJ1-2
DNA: TGTGCCACCGAGACAGGGGGTTATGGTGGCTACACCTTC
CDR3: CATETGGYGGYTF

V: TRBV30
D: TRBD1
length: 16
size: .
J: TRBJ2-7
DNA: TGTGCCTGGAGGCGACCGTTCGGGACAGGTGCCTACGAGCAGTACTTC
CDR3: CAWRRPFGTGAYEQYF

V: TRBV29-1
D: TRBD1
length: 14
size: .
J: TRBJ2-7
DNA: TGCAGCGTTAGTTCCGGGACAGGGGTGTACGAGCAGTACTTC
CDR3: CSVSSGTGVYEQYF

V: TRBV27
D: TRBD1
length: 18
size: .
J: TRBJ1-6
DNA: TGTGCCAGCAGTTTTCTTTCCCTGGGACAGGGTGGTTATTCACCCCTCCACTTT
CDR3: CASSFLSLGQGGYSPLHF

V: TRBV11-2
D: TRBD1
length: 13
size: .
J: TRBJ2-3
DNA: TGTGCCAGCAGAGGACAGGGGACAGATACGCAGTATTTT
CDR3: CASRGQGTDTQYF

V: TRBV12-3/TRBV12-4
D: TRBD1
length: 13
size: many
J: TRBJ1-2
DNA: TGTGCCAGCAGTCACGACAGGGTCTATGGCTACACCTTC
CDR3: CASSHDRVYGYTF

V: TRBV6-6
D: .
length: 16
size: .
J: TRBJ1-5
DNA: TGTGCCAGCAGCTTCACCACCGACAGCCTCATCAAGCCCCAGCATTTT
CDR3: CASSFTTDSLIKPQHF

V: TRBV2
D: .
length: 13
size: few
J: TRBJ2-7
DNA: TGTGCCAGCAACAGGATGGCCTCCTACGAGCAGTACTTC
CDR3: CASNRMASYEQYF

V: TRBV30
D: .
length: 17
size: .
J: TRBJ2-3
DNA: TGTGCCTGGAGAGCCCCCCGGATCCGGGTCGGCACAGATACGCAGTATTTT
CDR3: CAWRAPRIRVGTDTQYF